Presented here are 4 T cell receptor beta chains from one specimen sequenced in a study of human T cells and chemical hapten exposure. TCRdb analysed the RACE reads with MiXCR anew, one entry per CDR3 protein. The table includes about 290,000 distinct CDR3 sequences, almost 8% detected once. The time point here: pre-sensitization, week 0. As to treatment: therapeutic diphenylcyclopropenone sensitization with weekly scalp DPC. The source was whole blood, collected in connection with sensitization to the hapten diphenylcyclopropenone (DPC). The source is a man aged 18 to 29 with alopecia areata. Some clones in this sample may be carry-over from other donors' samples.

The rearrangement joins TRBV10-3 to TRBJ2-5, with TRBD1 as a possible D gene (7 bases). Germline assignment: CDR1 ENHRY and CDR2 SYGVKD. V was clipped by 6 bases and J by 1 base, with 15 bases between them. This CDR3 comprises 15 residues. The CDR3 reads CAISGRRDSQETQYF. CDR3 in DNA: TGTGCCATCAGCGGTAGGAGGGACAGCCAAGAGACCCAGTACTTC.

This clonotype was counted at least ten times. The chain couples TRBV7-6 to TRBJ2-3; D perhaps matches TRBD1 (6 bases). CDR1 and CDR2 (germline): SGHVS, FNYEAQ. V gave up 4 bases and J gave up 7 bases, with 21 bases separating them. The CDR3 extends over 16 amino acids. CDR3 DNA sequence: TGTGCCAGCAGCTCGTCGGACAGCTCTGCTGGGAATACGCAGTATTTT. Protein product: CASSSSDSSAGNTQYF.

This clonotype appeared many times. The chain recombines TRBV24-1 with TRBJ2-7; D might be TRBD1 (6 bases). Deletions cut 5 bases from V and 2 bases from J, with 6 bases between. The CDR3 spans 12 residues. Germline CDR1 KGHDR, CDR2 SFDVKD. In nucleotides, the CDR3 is TGTGCCACCAGTGGACAGGCCTACGAGCAGTACTTC. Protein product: CATSGQAYEQYF.

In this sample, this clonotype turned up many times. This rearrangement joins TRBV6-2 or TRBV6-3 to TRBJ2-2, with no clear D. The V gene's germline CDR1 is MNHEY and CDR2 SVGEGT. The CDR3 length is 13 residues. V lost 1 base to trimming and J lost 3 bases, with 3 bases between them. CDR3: CASSYLDTGELFF. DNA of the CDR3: TGTGCCAGCAGTTACTTGGACACCGGGGAGCTGTTTTTT.